A single sample is the source of the 24 T cell receptor beta chains below, sequenced in a study of T cells after yellow fever vaccination. TCRdb called the 5' RACE reads again in MiXCR, with one record for every CDR3 protein. This table holds about 120,000 distinct CDR3 sequences, almost 9% found once. The sample was CD8+ T cells sorted from PBMCs, taken on the day of the yellow fever booster vaccination. These receptors originate from a young man who received the YFV17D yellow fever vaccine.

The CDR3 DNA sequence: TGTGCCAGCAGTTACTCGTCCCTTACAGAGACTAATGAAAAACTGTTTTTT. This encodes CASSYSSLTETNEKLFF. The chain joins TRBV6-6 to TRBJ1-4; the D is unclear. Germline assignment: CDR1 MNHNY and CDR2 SVGAGI (reference sequence). The CDR3 is 17 residues long. Trimming took 0 bases from V and 2 from J, leaving 13 bases between them.

This clonotype was seen a handful of times. This chain joins TRBV4-2 and TRBJ2-1; the match to TRBD2 covers 11 bases. The CDR3 is 16 residues long. Trimming removed 3 bases from V and 4 bases from J; junction bases left unmatched: 5. Germline V gene lookup returns CDR1 LGHNA and CDR2 YNFKEQ. The CDR3 nucleotides are TGTGCCAGCAGCCACCTACTAGCGGGGGAATACAATGAGCAGTTCTTC. Amino acids: CASSHLLAGEYNEQFF.

The CDR3 DNA is TGTGCCAGCAGTGCTACATATGGGTACGAGCAGTACTTC. Amino acids: CASSATYGYEQYF. This chain connects TRBV6-1 to TRBJ2-7; D remains unclear. The CDR3 spans 13 residues. The V and J ends lost 4 bases and 4 bases respectively, with 11 bases between them. Germline values: CDR1 MNHNS, CDR2 SASEGT.

This clonotype was seen a handful of times. V usage is TRBV20-1 and J usage is TRBJ2-5; D is tentatively TRBD1 or TRBD2 (5 bases each). The CDR3 runs 16 residues. The V gene's germline CDR1 is DFQATT and CDR2 SNEGSKA (reference sequence). V was cut by 3 bases and J by 4 bases, with 21 bases left in between. DNA of the CDR3: TGCAGTGCTAGTCACCGGGACCAAAAAGTCCCAGAGACCCAGTACTTC. Amino acids: CSASHRDQKVPETQYF.

A single count supports this clonotype. The V call is TRBV5-1, the J call TRBJ1-4, with D possibly being TRBD1 (6 bases). The germline V and J ends were trimmed by 4 bases and 2 bases, with 12 bases remaining between them. This CDR3 spans 15 amino acids. Germline CDR1 reads SGHRS; CDR2 reads YFSETQ. DNA for the CDR3: TGCGCCAGCAGCGGCCGGGGGCAGACTAATGAAAAACTGTTTTTT. Translation: CASSGRGQTNEKLFF.

This clonotype was counted a few times. The chain joins TRBV12-3 or TRBV12-4 to TRBJ1-1; TRBD1 might be the D (6 bases). This CDR3 region has 14 residues. With 5 bases removed from V and 5 bases from J, the gap between germline ends came to 15 bases. Here the CDR3 reads CASSEGGRATEAFF. The CDR3 nucleotides read TGTGCCAGCAGTGAGGGGGGGAGGGCGACTGAAGCTTTCTTT.

V gene TRBV7-9 combines with J gene TRBJ2-2, with no clear D. The germline V gene has CDR1 SEHNR and CDR2 FQNEAQ (reference sequence). The CDR3 has 13 amino acids. V was pared by 9 bases and J by 0 bases, with 8 bases between. The CDR3 spells CARELANTGELFF. The CDR3, as DNA: TGTGCCAGAGAACTCGCGAACACCGGGGAGCTGTTTTTT.

A few counts support this clonotype. This sequence joins TRBV4-1 and TRBJ1-2; TRBD1 agrees at 9 bases. This CDR3 is built from 14 residues. V lost 3 bases and J lost 8; bases outside the gene matches: 7. CDR1 is MGHRA, CDR2 YSYEKL, per germline. This chain's CDR3 is CASSHEGQGGGYTF. CDR3 coding DNA: TGCGCCAGCAGCCACGAGGGACAGGGAGGGGGCTACACCTTC.

The chain links TRBV19 to TRBJ2-7, with a possible D match to TRBD1 (6 bases). The CDR3 sequence is 12 residues long. Germline loops: CDR1 LNHDA, CDR2 SQIVND (reference sequence). Trimming removed 7 bases at V and 3 bases at J, with 10 bases between. The CDR3 protein is CASTDSLYEQYF. The CDR3 nucleotides read TGTGCCAGTACGGACAGCCTCTACGAGCAGTACTTC.

In this sample, this clonotype turned up a few times. The V and J genes are TRBV6-2 or TRBV6-3 and TRBJ2-3; no definite D call. Looked up from germline, CDR1 is MNHEY and CDR2 is SVGEGT. V was cut by 2 bases and J by 4 bases, with 13 bases left in between. This CDR3 region has 15 residues. The CDR3 protein is CASSYGEKGPDTQYF. The CDR3 DNA reads TGTGCCAGCAGTTACGGCGAGAAAGGGCCAGATACGCAGTATTTT.

This clonotype was counted between two and nine times. This sequence joins TRBV4-1 and TRBJ2-7, with D perhaps matching TRBD1 or TRBD2 (5 bases each). Trimming stripped 0 bases from V and 3 bases from J, with 21 bases between. CDR3 length: 18 residues. Germline lookup yields CDR1 MGHRA and CDR2 YSYEKL. DNA for the CDR3: TGCGCCAGCAGCCAAGACAAACCGGGACGGAATTACAACTACGAGCAGTACTTC. Its translation is CASSQDKPGRNYNYEQYF.

This clonotype was recorded at least ten times. The rearrangement uses TRBV20-1 and TRBJ2-3, with 9 bases identical to TRBD2. This CDR3 comprises 15 residues. After removal of 0 bases from V and 5 bases from J, the junction contained 6 bases not matched to a gene. Germline loops: CDR1 DFQATT, CDR2 SNEGSKA (reference sequence). The CDR3 spells CSARERTSAGDTQYF. The CDR3 nucleotides read TGCAGTGCTAGAGAAAGGACTAGCGCGGGAGATACGCAGTATTTT.

There are a few counts of this clonotype. The chain is built from TRBV12-3 or TRBV12-4 and TRBJ1-5; D uncertain. V lost 2 bases to trimming and J lost 1 base, with 9 bases between them. The CDR3 loop spans 15 amino acids. This chain's CDR3 is CASSLRAESNQPQHF. The CDR3 nucleotides read TGTGCCAGCAGTTTAAGGGCAGAAAGCAATCAGCCCCAGCATTTT.

The table lists this clonotype with a few counts. The rearrangement uses TRBV7-9 and TRBJ2-3; D gene unclear. The CDR3 has 16 amino acids. Trimming left V 4 bases short and J 2 bases short, with 16 bases between. Germline values: CDR1 SEHNR, CDR2 FQNEAQ (reference sequence). CDR3 in amino acids: CASSYIKGLSTDTQYF. The CDR3 region has the DNA TGTGCCAGCAGCTACATCAAGGGATTATCCACAGATACGCAGTATTTT.

This clonotype appeared a few times. J is TRBJ1-2 and V is TRBV12-3 or TRBV12-4; no clear D. Trimming took off 3 bases at V and 8 bases at J, with 10 bases between the two ends. The CDR3 is 12 amino acids. The CDR3 DNA is TGTGCCAGCAGTTTTGAGGGAGGCGGCTACACCTTC. It encodes CASSFEGGGYTF.

The V and J genes are TRBV6-1 and TRBJ2-1; D tentatively reads TRBD1 or TRBD2 (7 bases each). The germline V gene has CDR1 MNHNS and CDR2 SASEGT. The CDR3 is 15 residues long. V dropped 5 bases and J dropped 8 bases, with 19 bases sitting between them. The CDR3 coding sequence is TGTGCCAGCAGTCAGCCCCGGCAGGGGGGGGATGAGCAGTTCTTC. Translating gives CASSQPRQGGDEQFF.

J is TRBJ2-3 and V is TRBV7-9, with D maybe TRBD2 (6 bases). The V end was cut by 0 bases, the J end by 2 bases, with 15 bases between. From germline, CDR1 is SEHNR and CDR2 FQNEAQ (reference sequence). CDR3 length: 17 residues. The CDR3 loop reads CASSLAGAGPFTDTQYF. The CDR3 nucleotides are TGTGCCAGCAGCTTAGCCGGAGCGGGCCCCTTCACAGATACGCAGTATTTT.

Only a few counts were recorded for this clonotype. In nucleotides, the CDR3 is TGTGCCAGCAGCTTGCAATCCAGGGGGCTGTCAGATACGCAGTATTTT. It encodes CASSLQSRGLSDTQYF. The V and J genes are TRBV5-4 and TRBJ2-3; 8 positions match TRBD1. The CDR3 loop spans 16 amino acids. Germline V gene data show CDR1 as SGHNT and CDR2 as YYREEE (reference sequence). Losses at the gene ends were 1 base for V and 4 bases for J; bases not matched to a gene: 8. The variable domain in full, completed from reference TRBV5-4 and TRBJ2-3, reads ETGVTQSPTHLIKTRGQQVTLRCSSQSGHNTVSWYQQALGQGPQFIFQYYREEENGRGNFPPRFSGLQFPNYSSELNVNALELDDSALYLCASSLQSRGLSDTQYFGPGTRLTVL.

The sample holds many counts of this clonotype. The V and J genes are TRBV7-2 and TRBJ2-3; a weak D match, TRBD2 (6 bases). The germline V gene encodes CDR1 SGHTA and CDR2 FQGNSA. CDR3 length: 15 amino acids. V was clipped by 2 bases and J by 4 bases, with 13 bases between them. The CDR3 bases are TGTGCCAGCAGCTTATCTTCCGGGGGTTCAGATACGCAGTATTTT. It is translated as CASSLSSGGSDTQYF.

The chain carries TRBV19 and TRBJ1-5; D is uncertain. V gave up 6 bases and J gave up 1 base, with 13 bases separating them. This CDR3 region has 15 residues. The germline V gene has CDR1 LNHDA and CDR2 SQIVND (reference sequence). The CDR3 bases are TGTGCCAGTAGCGCTACATCTGGGAGCAATCAGCCCCAGCATTTT. It specifies CASSATSGSNQPQHF.

Many counts were recorded for this clonotype. The J gene is TRBJ2-2, the V gene TRBV4-2; 8 nucleotides align to TRBD1. The V and J ends lost 4 bases and 5 bases, in that order; junction bases with no gene match: 12. The CDR3 runs to 17 residues. Germline CDR1 and CDR2: LGHNA and YNFKEQ. The CDR3 protein is CASSPEGGQEVTGELFF. CDR3 nucleotides: TGTGCCAGCAGCCCAGAAGGGGGACAGGAAGTTACCGGGGAGCTGTTTTTT.

The V gene is TRBV6-5, the J gene TRBJ2-3; D might be TRBD2 (6 bases). The CDR3 spans 15 residues. V shed 2 bases and J shed 5 bases, with 14 bases lying between them. Germline V gene sequence: CDR1 MNHEY, CDR2 SVGAGI. The DNA for the CDR3 is TGTGCCAGCAGTTACATTGGGGGGATGGAAGATACGCAGTATTTT. Translating it yields CASSYIGGMEDTQYF.

The chain employs TRBV5-1 and TRBJ1-1, with a weak D call TRBD1 (5 bases). With 1 base removed from V and 1 base from J, the gap between germline ends came to 8 bases. CDR1 and CDR2 (germline): SGHRS, YFSETQ. The CDR3 runs 14 residues. The CDR3 loop reads CASSLNRQNTEAFF. In DNA, the CDR3 is TGCGCCAGCAGCTTGAACAGGCAGAACACTGAAGCTTTCTTT. The full variable domain, with the rest looked up from reference TRBV5-1 and TRBJ1-1, is KAGVTQTPRYLIKTRGQQVTLSCSPISGHRSVSWYQQTPGQGLQFLFEYFSETQRNKGNFPGRFSGRQFSNSRSEMNVSTLELGDSALYLCASSLNRQNTEAFFGQGTRLTVV.

This sequence joins TRBV9 and TRBJ1-4; D not certain. CDR1 is SGDLS and CDR2 is YYNGEE in the germline V gene. The CDR3 totals 15 residues. Trimming cost V 0 bases and J 0 bases, with 6 bases left between them. This chain's CDR3 is CASSVEGSTNEKLFF. CDR3 sequence (DNA): TGTGCCAGCAGCGTAGAGGGTTCAACTAATGAAAAACTGTTTTTT.